The rows below give T cell receptor beta chains drawn from one sample of a study of PD-1 blockade in classical Hodgkin lymphoma. Sequenced by immunoSEQ multiplex PCR; TCRdb stores in-frame clones only, minus some. The sample holds approximately 89,000 clones; 65% to 85% are singletons and the top ten take approximately 15%. The input for sequencing was peripheral blood mononuclear cells (PBMCs), taken before the fourth cycle of nivolumab. The receptors derive from a human donor with classical Hodgkin lymphoma. The CDR3 runs from the conserved cysteine through the conserved F or W. A D gene is named only where the DNA matches it firmly. A clone size is listed for some rows: how often the clone was seen (once, few, many), or a class if it is expanded.

clone_size	v_call	j_call	d_call	cdr3_aa	cdr3_nt
-	TRBV9	TRBJ2-7	TRBD2	CASSVDDPASGIYEQYF	TGTGCCAGCAGCGTAGACGACCCGGCTAGCGGTATCTACGAGCAGTACTTC
once	TRBV7-6	TRBJ1-1	TRBD1	CASSLERTGGVLDTEAFF	TGTGCCAGCAGCTTAGAGAGGACAGGGGGCGTTTTGGACACTGAAGCTTTCTTT
-	TRBV13	TRBJ2-2	-	CASRPFGGPIGELFF	TGTGCCAGCAGACCGTTTGGAGGGCCAATCGGGGAGCTGTTTTTT
-	TRBV5-1	TRBJ1-2	TRBD1	CASSPGQGRGYTF	TGCGCCAGCAGTCCCGGACAGGGACGTGGCTACACCTTC
-	TRBV5-8	TRBJ1-5	-	CASRMGHGNQPQHF	TGTGCCAGCAGAATGGGACACGGCAATCAGCCCCAGCATTTT
-	TRBV5-4	TRBJ2-3	TRBD2	CASSSLAGVADTQYF	TGTGCCAGCAGCTCGCTAGCGGGGGTGGCAGATACGCAGTATTTT
-	TRBV7-3	TRBJ2-5	-	CASSLSGGYQETQYF	TGTGCCAGCAGCTTAAGTGGAGGTTACCAAGAGACCCAGTACTTC
many	TRBV28	TRBJ1-1	TRBD1	CASVRQGRTEAFF	TGTGCCAGCGTCCGACAGGGGCGCACTGAAGCTTTCTTT
-	TRBV10-3	TRBJ2-7	-	CAISLSGTSYEQYF	TGTGCCATCAGTCTTAGCGGTACCTCCTACGAGCAGTACTTC
-	TRBV9	TRBJ2-1	-	CASSVGQGNNEQFF	TGTGCCAGCAGCGTCGGCCAGGGAAACAATGAGCAGTTCTTC
-	TRBV10-3	TRBJ1-1	-	CAIRVDNTEAFF	TGTGCCATCAGAGTGGATAACACTGAAGCTTTCTTT
few	TRBV5-4	TRBJ2-3	-	CASSSDPASTDTQYF	TGTGCCAGCAGCTCGGACCCAGCTAGCACAGATACGCAGTATTTT
-	TRBV18	TRBJ2-7	TRBD1	CASSQPGQRDGEQYF	TGTGCCAGCTCACAACCGGGACAGAGGGATGGCGAGCAGTACTTC
once	TRBV9	TRBJ2-1	-	CASSVVASTNEQFF	TGTGCCAGCAGCGTAGTCGCTAGTACTAATGAGCAGTTCTTC
-	TRBV7-2	TRBJ2-7	-	CASSLEGFEQYF	TGTGCCAGCAGCTTAGAGGGGTTCGAGCAGTACTTC
few	TRBV10-3	TRBJ2-2	-	CAIGRGPNTGELFF	TGTGCCATCGGGCGGGGACCGAACACCGGGGAGCTGTTTTTT
once	TRBV28	TRBJ1-5	-	CASSLFPRSRGNQPQHF	TGTGCCAGCAGTTTATTCCCCCGGTCTCGAGGCAATCAGCCCCAGCATTTT
-	TRBV28	TRBJ2-7	-	CASTGRNYEQYF	TGTGCCAGCACGGGACGGAATTACGAGCAGTACTTC
-	TRBV7-2	TRBJ1-4	-	CASSRGTNEKLFF	TGTGCCAGCAGCCGCGGGACTAATGAAAAACTGTTTTTT
-	TRBV19	TRBJ1-2	TRBD1	CASRVQGSYGYTF	TGTGCCAGTCGAGTACAGGGGTCCTATGGCTACACCTTC
-	TRBV7-8	TRBJ1-5	-	CASSPSRTGSQPQHF	TGTGCCAGCAGCCCCAGCCGAACAGGGAGTCAGCCCCAGCATTTT
-	TRBV29-1	TRBJ2-5	-	CSGGRDETQYF	TGCAGCGGGGGCAGGGATGAGACCCAGTACTTC
-	TRBV6-1	TRBJ1-5	-	CASSARGLGGYQPQHF	TGTGCCAGCAGTGCCCGGGGCCTTGGGGGGTATCAGCCCCAGCATTTT
-	TRBV5-1	TRBJ2-1	TRBD2	CASSPGTSGKGEQFF	TGCGCCAGCAGCCCAGGGACTAGCGGGAAGGGTGAGCAGTTCTTC
-	TRBV10-3	TRBJ2-1	-	CAISERGAGVGEQFF	TGTGCCATCAGTGAGCGCGGGGCTGGGGTGGGGGAGCAGTTCTTC
few	TRBV19	TRBJ1-2	-	CASSPTDSYNYGYTF	TGTGCCAGTTCTCCAACGGACAGCTATAACTATGGCTACACCTTC
-	TRBV9	TRBJ2-3	TRBD2	CASSVSLAGGSTDTQYF	TGTGCCAGCAGCGTATCACTTGCGGGAGGCAGCACAGATACGCAGTATTTT
-	TRBV10-3	TRBJ2-1	-	CAISANGNEQFF	TGTGCCATCAGTGCCAACGGCAATGAGCAGTTCTTC
-	TRBV7-6	TRBJ2-1	-	CASSRRPLAGTNEQFF	TGTGCCAGCAGCCGCCGCCCCTTGGCAGGGACCAATGAGCAGTTCTTC
once	TRBV10-3	TRBJ2-2	TRBD2	CATSSGRAGTGELFF	TGTGCCACCTCTAGCGGGAGGGCCGGGACCGGGGAGCTGTTTTTT
-	TRBV28	TRBJ1-5	-	CASTKTPGLSNQPQHF	TGTGCCAGCACCAAAACCCCGGGACTAAGCAATCAGCCCCAGCATTTT
-	TRBV19	TRBJ2-7	TRBD2	CASSITAGLVSYEQYF	TGTGCCAGTAGTATAACAGCGGGGCTCGTCTCCTACGAGCAGTACTTC
once	TRBV7-2	TRBJ2-1	-	CASLETGTYNEQFF	TGTGCCAGCCTCGAGACGGGTACCTACAATGAGCAGTTCTTC
-	TRBV5-3	TRBJ1-5	TRBD1	CARSIADREPNQPQHF	TGTGCCAGAAGCATCGCAGACAGGGAACCAAATCAGCCCCAGCATTTT
few	TRBV14	TRBJ1-1	-	CASSQVIRSEAFF	TGTGCCAGCAGCCAAGTAATACGGTCTGAAGCTTTCTTT
-	TRBV27	TRBJ1-1	-	CASSLFPGITEAFF	TGTGCCAGCAGTTTATTCCCTGGTATCACTGAAGCTTTCTTT
-	TRBV6-4	TRBJ2-5	-	CASSDSGLWGDFHVETQYF	TGTGCCAGCAGTGACTCGGGCTTATGGGGAGATTTTCATGTGGAGACCCAGTACTTC
-	TRBV5-1	TRBJ2-5	TRBD1	CASSGQGALETQYF	TGCGCCAGCAGCGGACAGGGGGCATTGGAGACCCAGTACTTC
-	TRBV19	TRBJ2-5	TRBD1	CASSIQGAGETQYF	TGTGCCAGTAGTATCCAGGGGGCAGGGGAGACCCAGTACTTC
-	TRBV6-5	TRBJ1-5	-	CASSPGSLRNQPQHF	TGTGCCAGCAGTCCGGGGAGTTTGCGTAATCAGCCCCAGCATTTT
-	TRBV7-9	TRBJ2-7	-	CAVRTELYEQYF	TGTGCCGTACGGACGGAGTTGTACGAGCAGTACTTC
-	TRBV28	TRBJ1-4	-	CASTLGQFNEKLFF	TGTGCCAGCACTCTAGGACAGTTCAATGAAAAACTGTTTTTT
-	TRBV6-1	TRBJ2-7	TRBD2	CASSPRRGGEQYF	TGTGCCAGCAGTCCCCGGCGGGGAGGGGAGCAGTACTTC
-	TRBV27	TRBJ2-7	TRBD2	CASTRTSGGPYEQYF	TGTGCCAGCACCCGGACTAGCGGGGGACCCTACGAGCAGTACTTC
-	TRBV7-8	TRBJ2-7	-	CASSLGPGGYEQYF	TGTGCCAGCAGCTTAGGCCCAGGGGGGTACGAGCAGTACTTC
few	TRBV12-5	TRBJ2-1	-	CASGLGAEQFF	TGTGCTAGTGGTTTGGGAGCCGAGCAGTTCTTC
-	TRBV4-1	TRBJ2-7	TRBD2	CASSRLLAGTGSYEQYF	TGCGCCAGCAGCCGACTGCTAGCGGGGACCGGCTCCTACGAGCAGTACTTC
-	TRBV5-1	TRBJ2-7	TRBD2	CASSPGGLAGTYEQYF	TGCGCCAGCAGCCCTGGAGGGCTAGCGGGTACCTACGAGCAGTACTTC
-	TRBV5-4	TRBJ1-1	-	CASSFSENTEAFF	TGTGCCAGCAGCTTTTCGGAGAACACTGAAGCTTTCTTT
-	TRBV10-1	TRBJ1-1	-	CASSESGRSEAFF	TGCGCCAGCAGTGAGTCGGGCAGAAGCGAAGCTTTCTTT
-	TRBV2	TRBJ2-1	-	CASRQEEGGQFF	TGTGCCAGCAGACAAGAGGAGGGGGGGCAGTTCTTC
-	TRBV6-5	TRBJ2-2	-	CASRALRGELFF	TGTGCCAGCAGGGCCCTTCGGGGGGAGCTGTTTTTT
-	TRBV10-3	TRBJ2-3	-	CAISSGLGDTQYF	TGTGCCATCAGTTCAGGGTTAGGCGATACGCAGTATTTT
once	TRBV29-1	TRBJ1-2	-	CSVEVEGRGYTF	TGCAGCGTTGAAGTGGAGGGTCGGGGCTACACCTTC
-	TRBV18	TRBJ1-5	-	CASSPMQGLNQPQHF	TGTGCCAGCTCACCAATGCAGGGACTGAATCAGCCCCAGCATTTT
-	TRBV9	TRBJ2-3	-	CASSVSPRVTDTQYF	TGTGCCAGCAGCGTCTCCCCTAGGGTCACAGATACGCAGTATTTT
-	TRBV19	TRBJ2-7	TRBD2	CASSGGPTYEQYF	TGTGCCAGCTCGGGGGGGCCCACCTACGAGCAGTACTTC
-	TRBV28	TRBJ2-2	TRBD1	CASSSLDRAYTGELFF	TGTGCCAGCAGTAGCCTTGACAGGGCATATACCGGGGAGCTGTTTTTT
-	TRBV7-2	TRBJ2-1	TRBD2	CASSIGTSAYNEQFF	TGTGCCAGCAGCATCGGGACTAGCGCCTACAATGAGCAGTTCTTC